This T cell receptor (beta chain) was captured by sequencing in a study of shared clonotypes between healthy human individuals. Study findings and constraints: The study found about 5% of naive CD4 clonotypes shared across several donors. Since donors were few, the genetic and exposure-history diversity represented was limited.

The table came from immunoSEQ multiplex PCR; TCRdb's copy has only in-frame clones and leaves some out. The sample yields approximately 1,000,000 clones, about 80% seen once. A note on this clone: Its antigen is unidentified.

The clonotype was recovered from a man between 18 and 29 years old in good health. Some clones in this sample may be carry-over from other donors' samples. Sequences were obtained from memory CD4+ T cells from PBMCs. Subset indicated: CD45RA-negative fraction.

The CDR3 nucleotides are TGTGCCAGCAGTGAAACTGGGGTCACTGAAGCTTTCTTT. Residues: CASSETGVTEAFF. This chain links TRBV6-1 with TRBJ1-1; no reliable D call. The CDR3 has 13 residues. Trimming left V 2 bases short and J 4 bases short, with 8 bases between. Germline CDR1 and CDR2: MNHNS and SASEGT.